This T cell receptor beta chain comes out of a study of T cells after yellow fever vaccination. Making TCR cDNA involved 5'RACE template switching, which added UMIs and a universal primer site. TCRdb processed the 5' RACE reads anew with MiXCR; each CDR3 protein has one entry. The table includes approximately 300,000 distinct CDR3 sequences, 8.5% to 9% detected once. Study outcomes and limitations: Clonotypes appearing in both CD4 and CD8 compartments existed, and their share was small. Highly abundant clonotypes carried over from the bulk population could end up in FACS-sorted repertoires as contaminants. Booster sampling recovered most clones from primary vaccination (around 96% CD4, approximately 90% CD8).

The germline V gene has CDR1 SGHRS and CDR2 YFSETQ. The length of the CDR3 is 15 residues. V lost 3 bases and J 8 bases, leaving 17 bases between the germline ends. This clonotype was seen repeatedly, ten times or more. The target antigen is unknown. This chain connects TRBV5-1 to TRBJ1-4, with D perhaps TRBD1 (5 bases). The sequenced sample was PBMCs, obtained on the day of the first yellow fever vaccination. The receptor comes from a man younger than 35 who received the YFV17D yellow fever vaccine. The CDR3 spells CASSSGAGRGEKLFF. The CDR3 nucleotides are TGCGCCAGCAGCTCCGGTGCAGGGAGAGGCGAAAAACTGTTTTTT.